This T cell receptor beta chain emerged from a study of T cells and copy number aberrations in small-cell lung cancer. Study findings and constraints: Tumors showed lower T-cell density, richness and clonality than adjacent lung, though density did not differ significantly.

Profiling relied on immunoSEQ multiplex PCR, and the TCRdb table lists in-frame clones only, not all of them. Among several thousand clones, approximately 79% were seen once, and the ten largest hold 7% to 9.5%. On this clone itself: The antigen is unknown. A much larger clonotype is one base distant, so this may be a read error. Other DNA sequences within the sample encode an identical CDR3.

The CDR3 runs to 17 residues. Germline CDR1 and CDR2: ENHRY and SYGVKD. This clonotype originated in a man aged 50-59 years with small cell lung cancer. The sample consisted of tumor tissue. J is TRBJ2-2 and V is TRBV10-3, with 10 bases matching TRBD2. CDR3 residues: CAISDATSGFYTGELFF. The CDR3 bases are TGTGCTATCAGTGATGCGACTAGCGGGTTTTACACCGGGGAGCTGTTTTTT.